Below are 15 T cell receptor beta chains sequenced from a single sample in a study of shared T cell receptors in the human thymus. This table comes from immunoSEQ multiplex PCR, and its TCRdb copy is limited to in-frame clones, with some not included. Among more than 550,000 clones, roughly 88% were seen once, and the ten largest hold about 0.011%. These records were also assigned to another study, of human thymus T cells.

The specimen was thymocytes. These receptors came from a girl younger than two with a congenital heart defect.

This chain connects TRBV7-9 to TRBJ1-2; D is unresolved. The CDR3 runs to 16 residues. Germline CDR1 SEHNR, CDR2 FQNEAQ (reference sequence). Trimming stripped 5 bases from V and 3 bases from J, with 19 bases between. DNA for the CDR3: TGTGCCAGCAGCCTTCTTAGACCCCTAGAGGACTATGGCTACACCTTC. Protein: CASSLLRPLEDYGYTF.

DNA of the CDR3: TGTGCCAGCAGCTTACACAGGGCCGACTCCTACGAGCAGTACTTC. Translating it yields CASSLHRADSYEQYF. The genes are TRBV7-2 and TRBJ2-7; maybe TRBD1 (6 bases). The germline gives CDR1 SGHTA, CDR2 FQGNSA. Between the trimmed V and J ends, which lost 2 bases and 0 bases, there was a span of 11 bases. The CDR3 is made up of 15 amino acids.

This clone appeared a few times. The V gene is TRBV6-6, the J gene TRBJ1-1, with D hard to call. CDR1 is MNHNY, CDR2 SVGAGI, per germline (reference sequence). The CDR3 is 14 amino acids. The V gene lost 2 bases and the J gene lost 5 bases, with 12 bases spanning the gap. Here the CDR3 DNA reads TGTGCCAGCAGTTACGTCCCGGAGGGAACTGAAGCTTTCTTT. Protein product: CASSYVPEGTEAFF.

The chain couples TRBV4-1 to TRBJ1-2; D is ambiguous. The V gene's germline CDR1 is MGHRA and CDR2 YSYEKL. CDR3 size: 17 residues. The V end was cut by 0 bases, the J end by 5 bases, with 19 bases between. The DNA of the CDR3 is TGCGCCAGCAGCCAAGATCCGGCATGGGCAGCAGAATATGGCTACACCTTC. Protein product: CASSQDPAWAAEYGYTF.

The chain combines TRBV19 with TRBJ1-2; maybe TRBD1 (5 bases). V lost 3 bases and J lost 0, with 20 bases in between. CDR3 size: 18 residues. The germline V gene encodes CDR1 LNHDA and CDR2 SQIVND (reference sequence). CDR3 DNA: TGTGCCAGTAGTATGCCCCCTCCAGTGGGGGGTTCTAACTATGGCTACACCTTC. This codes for CASSMPPPVGGSNYGYTF.

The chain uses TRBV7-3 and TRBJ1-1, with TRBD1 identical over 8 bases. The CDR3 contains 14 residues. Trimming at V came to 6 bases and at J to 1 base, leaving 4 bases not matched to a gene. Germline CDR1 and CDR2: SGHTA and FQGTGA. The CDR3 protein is CASSQGARNTEAFF. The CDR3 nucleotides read TGTGCCAGCAGTCAGGGGGCGCGGAACACTGAAGCTTTCTTT.

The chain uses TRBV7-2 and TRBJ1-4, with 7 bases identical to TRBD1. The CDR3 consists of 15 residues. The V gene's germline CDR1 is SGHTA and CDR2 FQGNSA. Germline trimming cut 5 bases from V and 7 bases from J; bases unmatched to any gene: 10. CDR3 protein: CASSPSAGGGEKLFF. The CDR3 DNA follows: TGTGCCAGCAGCCCCAGCGCAGGGGGTGGTGAAAAACTGTTTTTT. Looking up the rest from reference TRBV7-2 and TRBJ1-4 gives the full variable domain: GAGVSQSPSNKVTEKGKDVELRCDPISGHTALYWYRQSLGQGLEFLIYFQGNSAPDKSGLPSDRFSAERTGGSVSTLTIQRTQQEDSAVYLCASSPSAGGGEKLFFGSGTQLSVL.

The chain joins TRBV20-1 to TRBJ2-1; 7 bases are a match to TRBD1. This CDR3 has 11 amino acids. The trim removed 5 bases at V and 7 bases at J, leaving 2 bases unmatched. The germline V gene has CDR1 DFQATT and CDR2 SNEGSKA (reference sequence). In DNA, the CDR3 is TGCAGTGCTGAGGGGGCGAATGAGCAGTTCTTC. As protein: CSAEGANEQFF.

The CDR3, as DNA: TGTGCCAGCAGCTTTCGGTCCGGACTAGCGGGGGACCCCCAAGAGACCCAGTACTTC. This gives the protein CASSFRSGLAGDPQETQYF. The chain employs TRBV7-2 and TRBJ2-5; TRBD2 agrees at 13 bases. The CDR3 sequence is 19 residues long. The J segment lost 1 base and the V segment lost 3 bases, leaving 11 bases of the junction unmatched. The germline V gene has CDR1 SGHTA and CDR2 FQGNSA.

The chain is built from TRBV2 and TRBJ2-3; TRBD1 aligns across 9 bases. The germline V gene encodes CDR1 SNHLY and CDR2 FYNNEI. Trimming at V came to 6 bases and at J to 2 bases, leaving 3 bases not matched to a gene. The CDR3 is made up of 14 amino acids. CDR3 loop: CASSRTGDTDTQYF. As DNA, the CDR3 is TGTGCCAGCAGCCGGACAGGGGACACAGATACGCAGTATTTT.

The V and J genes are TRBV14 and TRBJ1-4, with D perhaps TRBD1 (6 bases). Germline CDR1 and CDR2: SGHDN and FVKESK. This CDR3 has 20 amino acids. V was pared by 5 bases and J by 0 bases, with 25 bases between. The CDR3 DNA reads TGTGCCAGCAGCGTGCGCAGGGGAGAAACCGACTTTGCAACTAATGAAAAACTGTTTTTT. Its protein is CASSVRRGETDFATNEKLFF.

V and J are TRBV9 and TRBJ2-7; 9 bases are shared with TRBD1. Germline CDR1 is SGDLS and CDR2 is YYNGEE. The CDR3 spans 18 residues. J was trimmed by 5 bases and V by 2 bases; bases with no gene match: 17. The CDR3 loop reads CASSVGKKVGTGKDEQYF. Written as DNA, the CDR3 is TGTGCCAGCAGCGTGGGTAAGAAGGTGGGGACAGGGAAGGACGAGCAGTACTTC. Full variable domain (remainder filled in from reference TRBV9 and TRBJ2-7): DSGVTQTPKHLITATGQRVTLRCSPRSGDLSVYWYQQSLDQGLQFLIQYYNGEERAKGNILERFSAQQFPDLHSELNLSSLELGDSALYFCASSVGKKVGTGKDEQYFGPGTRLTVT.

For the CDR3, the DNA is TGTGCCAGCAGTCTCCCTCGGGAGACAGCCTTCCCTAATAATACCTTC. Translated: CASSLPRETAFPNNTF. The V and J genes are TRBV2 and TRBJ1-2, with D perhaps matching TRBD1 (5 bases). Germline lookup yields CDR1 SNHLY and CDR2 FYNNEI. The V and J ends lost 5 bases and 14 bases respectively, with 30 bases between them. CDR3 length equals 16 residues.

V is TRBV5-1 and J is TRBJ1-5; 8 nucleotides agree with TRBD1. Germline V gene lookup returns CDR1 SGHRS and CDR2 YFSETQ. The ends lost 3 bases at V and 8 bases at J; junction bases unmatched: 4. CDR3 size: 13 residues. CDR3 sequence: CASSWTGKEPQHF. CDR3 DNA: TGCGCCAGCAGCTGGACAGGGAAGGAGCCCCAGCATTTT.

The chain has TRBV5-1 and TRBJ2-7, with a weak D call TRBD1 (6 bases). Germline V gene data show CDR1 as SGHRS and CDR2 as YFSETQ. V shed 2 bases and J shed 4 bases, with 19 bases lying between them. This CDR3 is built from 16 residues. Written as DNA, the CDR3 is TGCGCCAGCAGCTTCCTACCAGGGGTGGGCGGGTACGAGCAGTACTTC. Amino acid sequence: CASSFLPGVGGYEQYF.